These 13 T cell receptor beta chains share one sample of origin, sequenced in a study of blood T cells in healthy people across ages (dated by TCRdb to about 2015). Library method: 5' RACE. The sequencer was an Illumina HiSeq 2500. A second PCR of roughly 7 to 11 cycles was performed with a sample-barcoded 5' primer and a J-beta primer mix. TCRdb reran the public reads through fastp at Q25 and MiXCR, keeping productive beta chains. Under each unique CDR3 protein, matching rows form one entry showing the most common genes and DNA. The sample includes about 1,600,000 distinct CDR3 sequences, with approximately 38% observed a single time. Of the sample, less than 8% falls within the top ten clones. The sequenced sample was blood. These TCRs come from a woman aged 18-29 years in good health.

The chain uses TRBV28 and TRBJ2-4; D could derive from TRBD1 or TRBD2 (5 bases each). Matching the DNA end better, TRBJ2-5 makes the J call doubtful. This CDR3 has 14 amino acids. From germline, CDR1 is MDHEN and CDR2 SYDVKM. The CDR3 loop reads CASSSVGTKETQYF. The CDR3 nucleotides read TGTGCCAGCAGTTCTGTCGGGACGAAAGAGACCCAGTACTTC.

The table lists this clonotype with many counts. The chain has TRBV4-1 and TRBJ1-3, with a tentative D call TRBD1 (5 bases). Germline loops: CDR1 MGHRA, CDR2 YSYEKL. The CDR3 is 16 amino acids. Between the trimmed V and J ends, which lost 2 bases and 4 bases, there was a span of 15 bases. The CDR3 nucleotides read TGCGCCAGCAGCCAACCTTCCGGAGGGGACGGAAACACCATATATTTT. It specifies CASSQPSGGDGNTIYF.

This chain joins TRBV6-5 and TRBJ2-5; a possible D gene is TRBD2 (5 bases). Per germline, CDR1 MNHEY and CDR2 SVGAGI. Trimming took off 4 bases at V and 0 bases at J, with 18 bases between the two ends. This CDR3 spans 17 amino acids. The CDR3 spells CASSSSLVNSHQETQYF. CDR3 nucleotides: TGTGCCAGCAGTTCTTCACTAGTAAATAGCCACCAAGAGACCCAGTACTTC.

There are a few counts of this clonotype. In DNA form, the CDR3 reads TGCGCCAGCAGCACTCAGGGGGGGCTATCCTACGAGCAGTACTTC. This encodes CASSTQGGLSYEQYF. This chain links TRBV4-1 with TRBJ2-7, with D perhaps given as TRBD1 or TRBD2 (7 bases each). V was shortened by 5 bases and J by 1 base, with 15 bases between the two germline ends. CDR1 is MGHRA and CDR2 is YSYEKL in the germline V gene. This CDR3 is built from 15 residues.

This rearrangement joins TRBV7-9 to TRBJ1-4, with TRBD1 identical over 8 bases. The ends lost 5 bases at V and 8 bases at J; junction bases unmatched: 10. CDR3 length: 15 residues. Germline V gene sequence: CDR1 SEHNR, CDR2 FQNEAQ (reference sequence). The CDR3 is CASSTWTGKDEKLFF. The CDR3 region has the DNA TGTGCCAGCAGCACTTGGACAGGGAAGGACGAAAAACTGTTTTTT.

The gene calls are TRBV14 and TRBJ1-6; D is unclear. V lost 2 bases, J lost 14 bases, and 13 bases lay in between. Germline V gene sequence: CDR1 SGHDN, CDR2 FVKESK. The CDR3 has 13 amino acids. The CDR3 here is CASSQQETTTLHF. In DNA, the CDR3 is TGTGCCAGCAGCCAACAAGAGACAACAACCCTCCACTTT.

V gene TRBV5-1 combines with J gene TRBJ2-7; 7 positions match TRBD1. The ends lost 1 base at V and 0 bases at J; junction bases unmatched: 4. Germline CDR1 is SGHRS and CDR2 is YFSETQ. This CDR3 spans 15 amino acids. CDR3 nucleotides: TGCGCCAGCAGCTTGACTCGGGACAGCTCCTACGAGCAGTACTTC. It is translated as CASSLTRDSSYEQYF.

This chain uses TRBV10-2 with TRBJ2-1; TRBD2 aligns across 9 bases. The CDR3 has 14 residues. V lost 6 bases and J lost 9; bases outside the gene matches: 9. Germline-derived CDR1 and CDR2 are WSHSY and SAAADI. As DNA, the CDR3 is TGCGCCAGCAGGACCGTAGCGGGAGCCGTTGAGCAGTTCTTC. Its translation: CASRTVAGAVEQFF.

The chain couples TRBV6-6 to TRBJ2-3, with TRBD1 matching over 11 bases. Looked up from germline, CDR1 is MNHNY and CDR2 is SVGAGI (reference sequence). There are 15 residues in the CDR3. V gave up 6 bases and J gave up 4 bases; unmatched junction bases: 6. CDR3 loop: CASRPRTGGADTQYF. The CDR3 DNA reads as TGTGCCAGCAGACCCCGGACAGGGGGCGCAGATACGCAGTATTTT.

The chain joins TRBV11-2 to TRBJ2-4; D ambiguous. In germline, CDR1 is SGHAT, CDR2 FQNNGV. V lost 5 bases, J lost 0 bases, and 14 bases lay in between. The CDR3 has 16 residues. The CDR3: CASSARSPLAKNIQYF. The CDR3 DNA follows: TGTGCCAGCAGCGCTCGTTCACCCCTAGCCAAAAACATTCAGTACTTC. The variable domain in full, completed from reference TRBV11-2 and TRBJ2-4, reads EAGVAQSPRYKIIEKRQSVAFWCNPISGHATLYWYQQILGQGPKLLIQFQNNGVVDDSQLPKDRFSAERLKGVDSTLKIQPAKLEDSAVYLCASSARSPLAKNIQYFGAGTRLSVL.

This clonotype was detected once. The chain carries TRBV27 and TRBJ2-5, with 9 nucleotides matching TRBD2. The J call may be mistaken, given a closer DNA end match to TRBJ2-7. The CDR3 is 17 residues long. The germline V gene has CDR1 MNHEY and CDR2 SMNVEV (reference sequence). CDR3 protein: CASSLYSGGSLFSEQYF. In DNA, the CDR3 is TGTGCCAGCAGTTTATATAGCGGGGGCTCCCTGTTCTCCGAGCAGTACTTC.

V and J are TRBV11-2 and TRBJ2-5; D not certain. Judging by the DNA end, TRBJ2-1 fits better; the J call may be wrong. The CDR3 is 13 amino acids. The germline V gene encodes CDR1 SGHAT and CDR2 FQNNGV. The CDR3 nucleotides are TGTGCCAGCAGCCCCGGACCTGAAGAGACCCAGTTCTTC. This codes for CASSPGPEETQFF.

In its sample, this clonotype was seen a few times. In nucleotides, the CDR3 is TGTGCCAGCAGTTTGCTTGGTAGCGGGGGGGACCGGGATACGCAGTATTTT. Translation: CASSLLGSGGDRDTQYF. The chain couples TRBV12-3 or TRBV12-4 to TRBJ2-3; 11 nucleotides match TRBD2. This CDR3 region has 17 residues. With V trimmed by 3 bases and J by 6 bases, 11 bases remained unmatched.